The 21 T cell receptor beta chains presented below share a single source sample, sequenced in a study of control samples from healthy donors and cancer patients. Profiled with immunoSEQ multiplex PCR; TCRdb holds only in-frame clones, not every one. The table records about 160,000 clones, roughly 93% of them present only once. Input material: blood. The source is a man younger than 30 in good health.

This sequence joins TRBV28 and TRBJ1-2, with a weak D call TRBD1 (5 bases). The CDR3 totals 13 residues. Germline V CDR1 and CDR2: MDHEN, SYDVKM. Trimming took 2 bases from V and 1 from J, leaving 5 bases between them. DNA of the CDR3: TGTGCCAGCAGTTTAGGGGGTAACTATGGCTACACCTTC. Translated, it gives CASSLGGNYGYTF.

The chain is built from TRBV6-5 and TRBJ2-7; D is perhaps TRBD2 (5 bases). This CDR3 spans 13 amino acids. Trimming pared 2 bases from V and 12 bases from J, leaving 17 bases between. The germline CDR1 and CDR2 sequences are MNHEY and SVGAGI. In DNA, the CDR3 is TGTGCCAGCAGTTACCGTCAGGAGGTGAGTGGGTACTTC. Encoded protein: CASSYRQEVSGYF.

This chain links TRBV4-1 with TRBJ1-2; a weak D match, TRBD1 (6 bases). Trimming shortened V by 0 bases and J by 8 bases, and 19 bases separated the two germline ends. Germline V gives CDR1 MGHRA, CDR2 YSYEKL. CDR3 length equals 16 residues. The CDR3 reads CASSQEGTPQSGGYTF. For the CDR3, the DNA is TGCGCCAGCAGCCAAGAGGGGACACCTCAGTCAGGGGGCTACACCTTC.

V gene TRBV5-1 combines with J gene TRBJ2-3; 8 bases match TRBD2. Germline loops: CDR1 SGHRS, CDR2 YFSETQ. J was trimmed by 2 bases and V by 7 bases; bases with no gene match: 9. The CDR3 contains 15 residues. The CDR3 bases are TGCGCCAGCGACCCCGGGAGGGCAAACACAGATACGCAGTATTTT. Protein: CASDPGRANTDTQYF.

This clone came up once. The genes are TRBV10-3 and TRBJ2-3; 10 bases match TRBD2. This CDR3 is 14 amino acids long. V gave up 7 bases and J gave up 2 bases; unmatched junction bases: 3. Germline CDR1 and CDR2: ENHRY and SYGVKD. The CDR3 DNA is TGTGCCATCAACGGACTAGCGGACACAGATACGCAGTATTTT. This gives the protein CAINGLADTDTQYF.

The rearrangement joins TRBV6-2 or TRBV6-3 to TRBJ2-5; the match to TRBD2 covers 10 bases. Germline V gene sequence: CDR1 MNHEY, CDR2 SVGEGT. V shed 2 bases, J shed 5 bases, and the junction held 8 bases outside the gene matches. The CDR3 is made up of 16 amino acids. The CDR3 coding sequence is TGTGCCAGCAGTTACGGGCTAGCGGGAGAGTCCGAGACCCAGTACTTC. This codes for CASSYGLAGESETQYF.

This clone is a singleton in its sample. V is TRBV5-5 and J is TRBJ2-7; 11 bases line up with TRBD1. With 2 bases clipped from V and 6 bases from J, the junction kept 10 bases outside the gene matches. This CDR3 comprises 16 residues. CDR1 and CDR2 from the germline V gene are SGHKS and YYEKEE (reference sequence). CDR3 sequence reads: CASSLSRDRGMVEQYF. Written as DNA, the CDR3 is TGTGCCAGCAGCTTATCCCGGGACAGGGGGATGGTCGAGCAGTACTTC.

The V call is TRBV5-1, the J call TRBJ1-3, with 7 positions matching TRBD1. The length of the CDR3 is 16 residues. The V and J ends lost 0 bases and 2 bases, in that order; junction bases with no gene match: 5. In germline, CDR1 is SGHRS, CDR2 YFSETQ. In DNA form, the CDR3 reads TGCGCCAGCAGCTTGGCCGAGGGGGCAGCTGGAAACACCATATATTTT. Translation: CASSLAEGAAGNTIYF. Combining the CDR3 with reference TRBV5-1 and TRBJ1-3 gives the whole variable domain KAGVTQTPRYLIKTRGQQVTLSCSPISGHRSVSWYQQTPGQGLQFLFEYFSETQRNKGNFPGRFSGRQFSNSRSEMNVSTLELGDSALYLCASSLAEGAAGNTIYFGEGSWLTVV.

The chain is built from TRBV9 and TRBJ2-1; 7 nucleotides match TRBD2. This CDR3 contains 16 residues. Germline CDR1 and CDR2: SGDLS and YYNGEE. With V trimmed by 0 bases and J by 3 bases, 6 bases remained unmatched. DNA of the CDR3: TGTGCCAGCAGCGTAGATCCCCGGGGGGTCTACAATGAGCAGTTCTTC. Encoded protein: CASSVDPRGVYNEQFF.

The chain joins TRBV19 to TRBJ2-7; no reliable D call. The CDR3 is 17 amino acids. Trimming pared 0 bases from V and 3 bases from J, leaving 18 bases between. Germline CDR1 reads LNHDA; CDR2 reads SQIVND (reference sequence). CDR3 residues: CASSIDIMGTANYEQYF. DNA of the CDR3: TGTGCCAGTAGTATAGACATCATGGGAACTGCAAACTACGAGCAGTACTTC.

V gene TRBV18 combines with J gene TRBJ1-1, with 7 bases identical to TRBD1. CDR1 and CDR2 from the germline V gene are KGHSH and LQKENI. The V gene end was trimmed by 2 bases and the J gene end by 0 bases; junction bases not matched to a gene: 3. CDR3 length: 15 residues. CDR3 DNA sequence: TGTGCCAGCTCACCAAAGGGACAGATGAACACTGAAGCTTTCTTT. Its translation is CASSPKGQMNTEAFF.

The chain links TRBV30 to TRBJ2-5; TRBD2 aligns across 12 bases. The CDR3 loop spans 18 amino acids. Germline CDR1 reads GTSNPN; CDR2 reads SVGIG (reference sequence). The V and J ends lost 0 bases and 4 bases, in that order; junction bases with no gene match: 12. The CDR3 DNA is TGTGCCTGGAGTGTTTCCCCGACTAGCGGGAGTTTGGCAGAGACCCAGTACTTC. Its protein product is CAWSVSPTSGSLAETQYF.

The CDR3 DNA reads as TGCGCCAGCAGCCCTGTCTTGGGAGGCTATGGCTACACCTTC. Its translation: CASSPVLGGYGYTF. The chain carries TRBV4-1 and TRBJ1-2; no clear D. The CDR3 is 14 amino acids. Between the trimmed V and J ends, which lost 4 bases and 4 bases, there was a span of 13 bases. CDR1 is MGHRA and CDR2 is YSYEKL in the germline V gene.

DNA for the CDR3: TGCGCCAGCAGCTTGGGGGACAGCGCTATTAATTCACCCCTCCACTTT. This sequence encodes CASSLGDSAINSPLHF. This rearrangement joins TRBV5-1 to TRBJ1-6; 7 nucleotides align to TRBD1. V lost 0 bases to trimming and J lost 6 bases; unmatched junction nucleotides: 6. In germline, CDR1 is SGHRS, CDR2 YFSETQ. The CDR3 extends over 16 amino acids.

The chain combines TRBV15 with TRBJ2-2; 9 nucleotides line up with TRBD1. The V segment lost 3 bases and the J segment 4 bases; nucleotides outside the gene matches: 3. Germline V gene sequence: CDR1 LNHNV, CDR2 YYDKDF (reference sequence). This CDR3 is built from 15 residues. The CDR3 protein is CATSRGQGITGELFF. The CDR3 nucleotides are TGTGCCACCAGCAGGGGACAGGGAATCACCGGGGAGCTGTTTTTT.

The CDR3: CASSYSKDSLYEQYF. The CDR3, as DNA: TGTGCCAGCAGTTACTCGAAGGACAGTCTCTACGAGCAGTACTTC. The chain employs TRBV6-5 and TRBJ2-7, with D possibly being TRBD1 (6 bases). V lost 0 bases to trimming and J lost 3 bases, with 12 bases between them. Germline V CDR1 and CDR2: MNHEY, SVGAGI. The CDR3 loop spans 15 amino acids.

This clone has only a few counts. This rearrangement joins TRBV7-2 to TRBJ1-6; 8 bases are a match to TRBD1. Germline CDR1 is SGHTA and CDR2 is FQGNSA. Trimming took 2 bases from V and 11 from J; bases not matched to a gene: 8. The CDR3 runs 15 residues. CDR3 sequence reads: CASSLLDRGRTPLHF. CDR3 nucleotides: TGTGCCAGCAGCTTACTCGACAGGGGCAGGACACCCCTCCACTTT.

This rearrangement joins TRBV7-9 to TRBJ2-1, with 7 bases identical to TRBD2. V was pared by 5 bases and J by 6 bases, with 10 bases of the junction left unmatched. The CDR3 is 15 amino acids. CDR1 is SEHNR, CDR2 FQNEAQ, per germline (reference sequence). The CDR3 sequence: CASSPWGGSRNEQFF. CDR3 sequence (DNA): TGTGCCAGCAGCCCTTGGGGCGGGAGTCGCAATGAGCAGTTCTTC.

The chain uses TRBV5-4 and TRBJ2-1; D is uncertain. The CDR3 contains 11 residues. The germline gives CDR1 SGHNT, CDR2 YYREEE (reference sequence). Deletions cut 4 bases from V and 7 bases from J, with 6 bases between. The CDR3, as DNA: TGTGCCAGCAGCATCAGTAATGAGCAGTTCTTC. This encodes CASSISNEQFF.

V usage is TRBV2 and J usage is TRBJ1-5; 9 bases agree with TRBD1. This CDR3 is built from 15 residues. The trim removed 7 bases at V and 5 bases at J, leaving 9 bases unmatched. Germline-derived CDR1 and CDR2 are SNHLY and FYNNEI. Here the CDR3 reads CASMRGQGRDQPQHF. In DNA form, the CDR3 reads TGTGCCAGCATGAGGGGACAGGGAAGGGATCAGCCCCAGCATTTT. The whole variable domain, remainder taken from reference TRBV2 and TRBJ1-5, is EPEVTQTPSHQVTQMGQEVILRCVPISNHLYFYWYRQILGQKVEFLVSFYNNEISEKSEIFDDQFSVERPDGSNFTLKIRSTKLEDSAMYFCASMRGQGRDQPQHFGDGTRLSIL.

The V gene is TRBV5-4, the J gene TRBJ2-7; 9 positions agree with TRBD1. Trimming at V came to 0 bases and at J to 5 bases, leaving 3 bases not matched to a gene. The CDR3 length is 14 residues. CDR1 and CDR2 (germline): SGHNT, YYREEE (reference sequence). CDR3 nucleotides: TGTGCCAGCAGCTTGGTGGGGACAGGGAACGAGCAGTACTTC. This encodes CASSLVGTGNEQYF.